The 27 T cell receptor beta chains below were found in one sample sequenced in a study of T cells in Graves' hyperthyroidism and ophthalmopathy. Template material for amplifying TCR beta CDR3 regions consisted of RNA transcripts. During a first-round RT-PCR of the TCR CDR3, the HTBI primer set was used. TCRdb itself ran the multiplex PCR reads through MiXCR, one entry per CDR3 protein. The sample holds approximately 430,000 distinct CDR3 sequences, under 15% seen once. The sequenced sample was blood. The receptors come from a young man with Graves' ophthalmopathy.

The chain employs TRBV19 and TRBJ2-7; D is uncertain. Trimming took off 4 bases at V and 0 bases at J, with 13 bases between the two ends. Germline V gene sequence: CDR1 LNHDA, CDR2 SQIVND (reference sequence). CDR3 length equals 15 residues. DNA for the CDR3: TGTGCCAGTAGTAAAGGCTCACGACCCTCCTACGAGCAGTACTTC. Protein: CASSKGSRPSYEQYF.

The sample holds many counts of this clonotype. This chain uses TRBV7-8 with TRBJ1-2, with 8 bases lining up with TRBD1. Germline V lookup: CDR1 SGHVS, CDR2 FQNEAQ. The length of the CDR3 is 15 residues. Trimming at V came to 1 base and at J to 4 bases, leaving 5 bases not matched to a gene. The CDR3 DNA reads as TGTGCCAGCAGCTTAGGGACAGGGCCTGGCTATGGCTACACCTTC. Translated: CASSLGTGPGYGYTF.

This clonotype has just a few counts. The chain joins TRBV20-1 to TRBJ2-2; TRBD2 matches at 9 bases. Germline loops: CDR1 DFQATT, CDR2 SNEGSKA (reference sequence). The CDR3 covers 16 residues. J gave up 6 bases and V 3 bases, and 11 bases lay outside the gene matches. CDR3 sequence (DNA): TGCAGTGCTAGTTTCCGGGCGGGAGGGCGAGCCGGGGAGCTGTTTTTT. Translating gives CSASFRAGGRAGELFF.

This clonotype turned up a few times. The CDR3 nucleotides are TGTGCCAGCTCGCCCCTTGGACCGGGAAACACCATATATTTT. It specifies CASSPLGPGNTIYF. The chain couples TRBV18 to TRBJ1-3; D call uncertain. V was trimmed by 6 bases and J by 4 bases, leaving 13 bases between them. From germline, CDR1 is KGHSH and CDR2 LQKENI. The CDR3 is 14 residues long.

With respect to this clonotype: A much more abundant neighbour one base away suggests this may be a read error. V usage is TRBV12-3 or TRBV12-4 and J usage is TRBJ2-7; 8 bases fit TRBD1. The CDR3 runs to 13 residues. V shed 5 bases, J shed 6 bases, and the junction held 6 bases outside the gene matches. CDR3 in DNA: TGTGCCAGCAGTAAAGACAGGGGTGGCGAGCAGTACTTC. It encodes CASSKDRGGEQYF.

This clonotype was detected many times. The chain combines TRBV12-3 or TRBV12-4 with TRBJ2-7, with D perhaps matching TRBD2 (6 bases). V lost 3 bases, J lost 2 bases, and 14 bases lay in between. The CDR3 spans 15 residues. The CDR3 DNA is TGTGCCAGCAGTTTGGAGGGGCTGTTAACCTACGAGCAGTACTTC. Amino acids: CASSLEGLLTYEQYF.

This clonotype was seen ten or more times. This sequence joins TRBV3-1 and TRBJ2-5; 7 positions match TRBD2. Germline V gives CDR1 LGHDT, CDR2 YNNKEL (reference sequence). CDR3 length: 14 residues. The CDR3: CSTGASGSVETQYF. The CDR3 DNA follows: TGTTCAACCGGGGCTAGCGGTTCCGTGGAGACCCAGTACTTC.

This sequence joins TRBV18 and TRBJ1-1; 10 bases are shared with TRBD1. CDR1 and CDR2 (germline): KGHSH, LQKENI. This CDR3 region has 14 residues. After removal of 4 bases from V and 6 bases from J, the junction contained 5 bases not matched to a gene. The CDR3 DNA is TGTGCCAGCTCACAGGGACAGGGGATTTCTGAAGCTTTCTTT. Amino acid sequence: CASSQGQGISEAFF.

This clonotype was counted many times. The chain has TRBV7-8 and TRBJ2-5; D possibly corresponds to TRBD1 (5 bases). The V end lost 4 bases, the J end lost 4 bases, and 13 bases lay between the germline ends. The length of the CDR3 is 14 residues. CDR1 is SGHVS and CDR2 is FQNEAQ in the germline V gene. Here the CDR3 DNA reads TGTGCCAGCAGCTGGAGACAGTCAGGAGAGACCCAGTACTTC. The encoded protein is CASSWRQSGETQYF. The full variable domain, rest sourced from reference TRBV7-8 and TRBJ2-5, is GAGVSQSPRYKVAKRGQDVALRCDPISGHVSLFWYQQALGQGPEFLTYFQNEAQLDKSGLPSDRFFAERPEGSVSTLKIQRTQQEDSAVYLCASSWRQSGETQYFGPGTRLLVL.

This clonotype occurred many times. As DNA, the CDR3 is TGCGCCAGCAGTCCAACTAGCGGGAGGGCCTGGGAGCAGTACTTC. Residues: CASSPTSGRAWEQYF. The rearrangement links TRBV5-1 to TRBJ2-7; 13 bases match TRBD2. V shed 5 bases, J shed 7 bases, and the junction held 9 bases outside the gene matches. The CDR3 covers 15 residues. The germline V gene encodes CDR1 SGHRS and CDR2 YFSETQ.

The genes are TRBV20-1 and TRBJ2-1, with 10 bases aligning to TRBD1. CDR1 DFQATT and CDR2 SNEGSKA come from the germline V gene (reference sequence). J gave up 5 bases and V 3 bases, and 22 bases lay outside the gene matches. This CDR3 comprises 20 residues. The chain's CDR3 is CSARVQRTGGDSGRNNEQFF. CDR3 DNA: TGCAGTGCTAGGGTTCAAAGGACAGGGGGTGATTCCGGACGGAACAATGAGCAGTTCTTC.

This clonotype was detected ten times or more. The rearrangement uses TRBV7-9 and TRBJ2-1, with D tentatively TRBD2 (5 bases). Deletions cut 5 bases from V and 4 bases from J, with 21 bases between. Germline CDR1 and CDR2: SEHNR and FQNEAQ (reference sequence). The CDR3 runs 17 residues. CDR3 nucleotide sequence: TGTGCCAGCAGCCCAGCCTTGGGCAGCGGATCTTACAATGAGCAGTTCTTC. Residues: CASSPALGSGSYNEQFF.

Ten or more counts support this clonotype. The chain uses TRBV12-3 or TRBV12-4 and TRBJ1-1; tentative D call: TRBD1 (5 bases). V shed 4 bases and J shed 8 bases, with 11 bases lying between them. The CDR3 consists of 12 residues. The chain's CDR3 is CASSWTPGEAFF. DNA for the CDR3: TGTGCCAGCAGTTGGACACCAGGGGAAGCTTTCTTT.

The table lists this clonotype with many counts. The rearrangement joins TRBV6-1 to TRBJ2-1; D ambiguous. V dropped 5 bases and J dropped 4 bases, with 9 bases sitting between them. Germline CDR1 is MNHNS and CDR2 is SASEGT. The CDR3 length is 13 residues. This CDR3 reads CASSQQLYNEQFF. Here the CDR3 DNA reads TGTGCCAGCAGTCAACAACTTTACAATGAGCAGTTCTTC.

This clonotype was detected many times. The gene calls are TRBV24-1 and TRBJ2-1; D is uncertain. The CDR3 is 11 residues long. Trimming stripped 7 bases from V and 8 bases from J, with 8 bases between. Germline CDR1 is KGHDR and CDR2 is SFDVKD. CDR3 sequence (DNA): TGTGCCACCAGAGAGGACGATGAGCAGTTCTTC. Translated: CATREDDEQFF.

The gene calls are TRBV6-5 and TRBJ1-3; no clear D. CDR1 is MNHEY, CDR2 SVGAGI, per germline. The CDR3 covers 13 residues. V shed 2 bases and J shed 4 bases, with 6 bases lying between them. The CDR3 nucleotides are TGTGCCAGCAGTTACGACCGGGGAAACACCATATATTTT. It codes for CASSYDRGNTIYF.

This clonotype showed up just a few times. The rearrangement links TRBV19 to TRBJ1-5; 9 nucleotides agree with TRBD1. The germline V gene encodes CDR1 LNHDA and CDR2 SQIVND (reference sequence). Trimming cost V 7 bases and J 0 bases; bases outside gene matches: 4. The CDR3 loop spans 15 amino acids. CDR3 DNA: TGTGCCAGTATAGTGGACAGGGGTAGCAATCAGCCCCAGCATTTT. Protein: CASIVDRGSNQPQHF.

This clonotype showed up many times. The chain joins TRBV10-3 to TRBJ2-5; TRBD1 matches at 8 bases. The ends lost 4 bases at V and 0 bases at J; junction bases unmatched: 4. This CDR3 is 15 amino acids long. The germline gives CDR1 ENHRY, CDR2 SYGVKD. The CDR3 DNA is TGTGCCATCAGTGCCTACAGGGGGTACCAAGAGACCCAGTACTTC. This sequence encodes CAISAYRGYQETQYF.

A few counts support this clonotype. The rearrangement joins TRBV7-2 to TRBJ1-3; D uncertain. The CDR3 totals 14 residues. CDR1 is SGHTA, CDR2 FQGNSA, per germline. V was pared by 2 bases and J by 2 bases, with 7 bases between. CDR3 sequence reads: CASSLSQAGNTIYF. The CDR3 nucleotides are TGTGCCAGCAGCTTAAGCCAGGCTGGAAACACCATATATTTT.

This clonotype was recorded at least ten times. The CDR3 spells CASSVTGTGYTF. The CDR3 DNA follows: TGTGCCAGCAGCGTGACAGGGACGGGCTACACCTTC. V is TRBV9 and J is TRBJ1-2; 7 nucleotides align to TRBD1. V shed 2 bases and J 8 bases; nucleotides not matched to a gene: 3. The CDR3 is 12 amino acids. The germline CDR1 and CDR2 sequences are SGDLS and YYNGEE.

The V and J genes are TRBV19 and TRBJ1-5; the D is unclear. The length of the CDR3 is 15 residues. V was pared by 3 bases and J by 3 bases, with 12 bases between. Looked up from germline, CDR1 is LNHDA and CDR2 is SQIVND (reference sequence). CDR3 DNA sequence: TGTGCCAGTAGTATGAAGAGGGAGCTCAATCAGCCCCAGCATTTT. This sequence encodes CASSMKRELNQPQHF.

In this sample, this clonotype turned up a few times. The genes are TRBV5-4 and TRBJ2-2; possible D gene TRBD1, 5 bases. Trimming took off 5 bases at V and 1 base at J, with 9 bases between the two ends. CDR1 SGHNT and CDR2 YYREEE come from the germline V gene (reference sequence). CDR3 length equals 14 residues. CDR3 loop: CASSSDRNTGELFF. The CDR3 DNA is TGTGCCAGCAGTTCCGACAGGAACACCGGGGAGCTGTTTTTT.

This clonotype was detected many times. J is TRBJ1-5 and V is TRBV6-1; D is undetermined. CDR1 is MNHNS and CDR2 is SASEGT in the germline V gene. The length of the CDR3 is 15 residues. V was clipped by 0 bases and J by 0 bases, with 6 bases between them. DNA for the CDR3: TGTGCCAGCAGTGAAGCGCCGGGTAGCAATCAGCCCCAGCATTTT. Translating gives CASSEAPGSNQPQHF.

This clonotype was found many times. The chain combines TRBV28 with TRBJ2-5, with unresolved D. The CDR3 consists of 11 residues. The V end was cut by 3 bases, the J end by 5 bases, with 4 bases between. Germline V gene sequence: CDR1 MDHEN, CDR2 SYDVKM. The CDR3 DNA reads TGTGCCAGCAGTTTTACTGAGACCCAGTACTTC. This sequence encodes CASSFTETQYF.

This clonotype was counted ten times or more. The chain combines TRBV11-3 with TRBJ2-7; 10 bases agree with TRBD1. The CDR3 runs to 16 residues. J lost 3 bases, V lost 5 bases, and 10 bases had no gene match. Looked up from germline, CDR1 is SGHNT and CDR2 is YENEEA. Written as DNA, the CDR3 is TGTGCCAGCAGCCAAACTCCCGGGACAGGGGTCTACGAGCAGTACTTC. As protein: CASSQTPGTGVYEQYF.

The table lists this clonotype with many counts. The chain is built from TRBV6-1 and TRBJ2-7; TRBD1 is a possible D gene (6 bases). The CDR3 has 16 residues. V lost 0 bases and J lost 3, with 15 bases in between. Germline CDR1 is MNHNS and CDR2 is SASEGT. CDR3 sequence reads: CASSEASTGRVYEQYF. The CDR3 DNA follows: TGTGCCAGCAGTGAAGCCTCGACAGGACGTGTCTACGAGCAGTACTTC.

This sequence joins TRBV20-1 and TRBJ2-7; 11 positions agree with TRBD1. The V and J ends lost 5 bases and 3 bases, in that order; junction bases with no gene match: 6. CDR1 and CDR2 from the germline V gene are DFQATT and SNEGSKA (reference sequence). The CDR3 contains 14 residues. The CDR3 nucleotides read TGCAGTGCTCTCCGGGACAGGGGGGTCTACGAGCAGTACTTC. Translation: CSALRDRGVYEQYF.